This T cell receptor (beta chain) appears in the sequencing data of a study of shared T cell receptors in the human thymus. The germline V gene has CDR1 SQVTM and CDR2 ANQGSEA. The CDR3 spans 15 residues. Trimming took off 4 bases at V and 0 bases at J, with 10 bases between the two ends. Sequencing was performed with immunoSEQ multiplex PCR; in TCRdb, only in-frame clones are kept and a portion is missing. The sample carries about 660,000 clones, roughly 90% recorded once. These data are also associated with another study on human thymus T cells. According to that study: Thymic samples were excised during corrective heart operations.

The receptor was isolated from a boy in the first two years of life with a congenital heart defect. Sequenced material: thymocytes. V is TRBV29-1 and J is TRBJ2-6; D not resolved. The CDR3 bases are TGCAGCGTTGCCAGTTCCCCCTCTGGGGCCAACGTCCTGACTTTC. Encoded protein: CSVASSPSGANVLTF.